One and the same sample provided the 4 T cell receptor beta chains below, sequenced in a study of T-cell memory formation after mild COVID-19. TCRdb re-analysed the 5' RACE reads in MiXCR, keeping a single row per CDR3 protein. The sample consists of roughly 240,000 distinct CDR3 sequences, about a sixth of them appearing once. Sequencing was carried out using PBMCs or a T cell subset sorted from them (not recorded which). The receptor set was obtained from a man younger than 30 who had mild COVID-19 (a few samples of this study predate the infection). Cell type and time point are not known.

The V gene is TRBV9, the J gene TRBJ2-6; D is possibly TRBD1 (5 bases). The germline V gene encodes CDR1 SGDLS and CDR2 YYNGEE. The CDR3 covers 19 residues. V lost 6 bases to trimming and J lost 0 bases, with 22 bases between them. The chain's CDR3 is CASTTRPEDIGSGANVLTF. CDR3 coding DNA: TGTGCCAGCACCACACGCCCTGAGGACATAGGCTCTGGGGCCAACGTCCTGACTTTC.

V is TRBV9 and J is TRBJ2-5; D gene uncertain. Per the germline V gene, CDR1 is SGDLS and CDR2 is YYNGEE. The CDR3 spans 14 residues. The germline V and J ends were trimmed by 0 bases and 4 bases, with 10 bases remaining between them. The CDR3 loop is CASSVGVGRETQYF. As DNA, the CDR3 is TGTGCCAGCAGCGTAGGTGTAGGCCGAGAGACCCAGTACTTC.

V gene TRBV7-2 combines with J gene TRBJ1-2; D gene ambiguous. Germline CDR1 and CDR2: SGHTA and FQGNSA. This CDR3 has 13 residues. The ends were cut back, 1 base at V and 8 bases at J, with 11 bases in the middle. The CDR3 bases are TGTGCCAGCAGCTTAGTCACAGTCTCGGGCTACACCTTC. The encoded protein is CASSLVTVSGYTF.

Only a few counts were recorded for this clonotype. V and J are TRBV3-1 and TRBJ2-3, with 13 bases aligning to TRBD2. The CDR3 has 16 amino acids. Germline CDR1 and CDR2: LGHDT and YNNKEL (reference sequence). The V and J ends lost 4 bases and 2 bases, in that order; junction bases with no gene match: 3. The CDR3, as DNA: TGTGCCAGCAGCCGAGGGACTAGCGGGGACACAGATACGCAGTATTTT. This codes for CASSRGTSGDTDTQYF.